The text below deals with one T cell receptor beta chain. This sample stems from a study of T cell clones after liver transplantation. Profiling relied on immunoSEQ multiplex PCR, and the TCRdb table lists in-frame clones only, not all of them. Here the sample spans under 90,000 clones, approximately 80% being singletons. CDR1 and CDR2 from the germline V gene are SGHRS and YFSETQ. The CDR3 loop spans 14 amino acids. V was trimmed by 0 bases and J by 1 base, leaving 7 bases between them. Sequencing was performed on CD4+ T cells from blood, taken before liver transplant. This sequence joins TRBV5-1 and TRBJ1-1, with D perhaps TRBD1 (6 bases). The clonotype comes from a human donor who received a liver transplant. The CDR3 coding sequence is TGCGCCAGCAGCTTGGGACAGGCGAACACTGAAGCTTTCTTT. Its protein product is CASSLGQANTEAFF.